Listed here is a single TCR beta chain. What this receptor recognizes is not known. Per-base qualities were not stored, and no clone one base away is much larger. Collaborating institutions collected whole blood in K2EDTA tubes following their own protocols. For TCRbeta analysis, collaborator samples were shipped as frozen whole blood, as isolated PBMCs, or as DNA extracted from either sample type. TCRbeta CDR3 regions were amplified from genomic DNA using the immunoSEQ Assay, a bias-controlled multiplex PCR. The paper's processing steps were these. Within the assay, amplification of reference gene primers was used to estimate how many nucleated cells each sample contained. To quantify the absolute abundance of each unique TCRbeta CDR3 rearrangement, sequence reads were collapsed and filtered. For each sample, productive Simpson clonality was calculated by taking the square root of Simpson's diversity index across productive rearrangements. TCRdb provides this immuneACCESS table in a form limited to in-frame rearrangements. Some clones are lacking; in checked studies, under half of them reflect an unresolved V gene, and why the rest are absent is not known. The V and J calls and clone size are taken from that table; D and trimming were inferred from the DNA. The sample includes 70,000 or so clones, with about 88% observed a single time. The ten largest make up more than 1.1% of the sample.

V gives up 5 bases and J gives up 9 bases, and the segment between their germline ends measures 17 bases. Sequences SGHAT (CDR1) and FQNNGV (CDR2) are obtained from the germline V gene. The CDR3 spans 14 residues, from the cysteine through the phenylalanine. Only the CDR3 portion is preserved as DNA: 42 bases, with reading frame beginning at the first base. This entry comes from a study of blood T cell repertoires in COVID-19 (TCRdb year 2020). Some background on the complete study: Samples covering the acute and convalescent phases of COVID-19 were provided by collaborators in the United States, Italy and Spain. The material from the prospective study consisted of cDNA or gDNA derived from T cells, B-cell-depleted T cells, or PBMCs. The dataset comprised deeply sampled blood TCRbeta repertoires from subjects exposed to, actively infected with, or recovered from COVID-19. The repertoires were released in a freely available public database meant as a resource for research on the immune response to SARS-CoV-2. The samples were drawn from the first 160 participants of the ongoing ImmuneRACE study and from 1,200 or so subjects provided by 6 global collaborators. Sample metadata almost always included a de-identified subject ID, COVID-19 status, age in years and sex. Where available, HLA class I and class II types were obtained from metadata supplied by the sample provider rather than from assay-based typing.

Results the study describes overall, beyond this receptor: Clinical and demographic metadata were provided uncurated, with the amount varying by source and participant.

The sequence joins TRBV11-2 to TRBJ2-1; a weak D assignment points to TRBD2 (5 bases agree). The sequencing input was peripheral blood. This receptor was identified in a human donor in a cohort sampled during active COVID-19. The nucleotides read TGTGCCAGCAGCCCCGGTAGGTCTAGCAGTGAGCAGTTCTTC. The translation is CASSPGRSSSEQFF.